What follows are 32 T cell receptor beta chains derived from one specimen sequenced in a study of blood T cell repertoires in COVID-19. Measured with immunoSEQ multiplex PCR; TCRdb has only the in-frame clones, and not every one. This table has fewer than 250,000 clones, 84% appearing once. Sequenced: PBMCs or T cells enriched from blood (not recorded which). The source is a man aged 60-69 years who had recovered from COVID-19.

The V call is TRBV29-1, the J call TRBJ1-2; D gene unclear. CDR1 SQVTM and CDR2 ANQGSEA come from the germline V gene. Trimming took off 4 bases at V and 9 bases at J, with 30 bases between the two ends. The CDR3 totals 17 residues. CDR3 residues: CSVVTSFGSSSRNSYTF. CDR3 DNA: TGCAGCGTTGTGACCTCCTTCGGGTCATCAAGCCGAAATAGCTACACCTTC.

The V and J genes are TRBV7-6 and TRBJ2-1, with 9 bases fitting TRBD2. With 0 bases clipped from V and 7 bases from J, the junction kept 22 bases outside the gene matches. The CDR3 loop spans 21 amino acids. Germline-derived CDR1 and CDR2 are SGHVS and FNYEAQ. CDR3 DNA sequence: TGTGCCAGCAGCTTAGCTCCAACGGTAGCGGGGGCACTAAGTAACATTAATGAGCAGTTCTTC. It is translated as CASSLAPTVAGALSNINEQFF.

The V call is TRBV2, the J call TRBJ2-5; possible D gene TRBD1, 5 bases. Trimming stripped 6 bases from V and 7 bases from J, with 15 bases between. This CDR3 has 13 amino acids. Germline CDR1 is SNHLY and CDR2 is FYNNEI. CDR3 coding DNA: TGTGCCAGCAGGACCGACGGGCAGGGGACCCAGTACTTC. Amino acid sequence: CASRTDGQGTQYF.

This clone has a handful of counts. This chain connects TRBV9 to TRBJ1-1; TRBD1 matches 9 bases. The CDR3 is 15 amino acids. Germline V gene data show CDR1 as SGDLS and CDR2 as YYNGEE. The V segment lost 1 base and the J segment 5 bases; nucleotides outside the gene matches: 6. The CDR3, as DNA: TGTGCCAGCAGCGTAACCGGACAGGGGAATACTGAAGCTTTCTTT. Its translation is CASSVTGQGNTEAFF.

Comment on this clone: The junction and the germline gene differ at one end; a read error may be behind it. The chain links TRBV7-7 to TRBJ2-1; TRBD2 agrees at 10 bases. Germline CDR1 and CDR2: SSHAT and FNYEAQ (reference sequence). The CDR3 consists of 13 residues. CDR3 DNA sequence: TGTGCTAGCAGCTTAGCGGGGGGCAATGAGCAGTTCTTC. Translation gives CASSLAGGNEQFF.

This CDR3 is CASSGNRVNTGELFF. The CDR3 DNA follows: TGTGCCAGTAGTGGGAACAGGGTTAACACCGGGGAGCTGTTTTTT. The chain couples TRBV19 to TRBJ2-2; a possible D gene is TRBD1 (6 bases). V lost 5 bases, J lost 2 bases, and 12 bases lay in between. CDR1 and CDR2 (germline): LNHDA, SQIVND (reference sequence). This CDR3 has 15 residues. Full variable domain (rest looked up from reference TRBV19 and TRBJ2-2): DGGITQSPKYLFRKEGQNVTLSCEQNLNHDAMYWYRQDPGQGLRLIYYSQIVNDFQKGDIAEGYSVSREKKESFPLTVTSAQKNPTAFYLCASSGNRVNTGELFFGEGSRLTVL.

The chain links TRBV5-1 to TRBJ2-7; 8 bases match TRBD1. Germline CDR1 reads SGHRS; CDR2 reads YFSETQ. Germline trimming cut 4 bases from V and 4 bases from J; bases unmatched to any gene: 7. The CDR3 spans 14 residues. CDR3: CASSNRGAGYEQYF. In DNA, the CDR3 is TGCGCCAGCAGCAACAGGGGGGCCGGGTACGAGCAGTACTTC.

The chain couples TRBV2 to TRBJ1-2; D is possibly TRBD1 (5 bases). The CDR3 is 12 amino acids. Germline V lookup: CDR1 SNHLY, CDR2 FYNNEI. The V and J ends lost 6 bases and 4 bases respectively, with 9 bases between them. CDR3 DNA sequence: TGTGCCAGCAGGCTCGACAGCTATGGCTACACCTTC. Translated: CASRLDSYGYTF.

The chain recombines TRBV6-4 with TRBJ1-1; D is unresolved. The CDR3 covers 13 residues. Germline-derived CDR1 and CDR2 are MRHNA and SNTAGT. Trimming left V 4 bases short and J 0 bases short, with 6 bases between. CDR3 loop: CASSANLNTEAFF. The CDR3 bases are TGTGCCAGCAGTGCTAACCTGAACACTGAAGCTTTCTTT.

The chain employs TRBV7-9 and TRBJ2-7, with 7 bases identical to TRBD1. Germline CDR1 SEHNR, CDR2 FQNEAQ (reference sequence). This CDR3 contains 14 residues. With 4 bases clipped from V and 0 bases from J, the junction kept 3 bases outside the gene matches. The CDR3 is CASSYPGGSYEQYF. The CDR3 nucleotides read TGTGCCAGCAGCTACCCAGGGGGCTCCTACGAGCAGTACTTC.

Concerning this clone: The same CDR3 arises from other DNA sequences in this sample as well. The rearrangement joins TRBV11-3 to TRBJ2-4; maybe TRBD2 (6 bases). V lost 0 bases and J lost 1, with 10 bases in between. In germline, CDR1 is SGHNT, CDR2 YENEEA. The CDR3 is made up of 16 amino acids. CDR3 loop: CASSLEGGLAKNIQYF. In nucleotides, the CDR3 is TGTGCCAGCAGCTTAGAGGGGGGATTGGCCAAAAACATTCAGTACTTC.

This clone was seen a single time. The chain combines TRBV16 with TRBJ1-4, with a tentative D call TRBD1 (6 bases). The germline V and J ends were trimmed by 1 base and 8 bases, with 14 bases remaining between them. The CDR3 spans 15 residues. Looked up from germline, CDR1 is KGHSY and CDR2 is FQNENV. CDR3 nucleotide sequence: TGTGCCAGCAGCCAATTGAGGGGGGGTGACGAAAAACTGTTTTTT. It yields the protein CASSQLRGGDEKLFF.

The gene calls are TRBV19 and TRBJ2-3, with 7 positions matching TRBD2. The CDR3 extends over 16 amino acids. After removal of 4 bases from V and 0 bases from J, the junction contained 7 bases not matched to a gene. Germline lookup yields CDR1 LNHDA and CDR2 SQIVND (reference sequence). The CDR3 loop is CASSNRAGPSTDTQYF. Here the CDR3 DNA reads TGTGCCAGTAGTAACCGAGCGGGACCTAGCACAGATACGCAGTATTTT.

The rearrangement uses TRBV7-2 and TRBJ1-4, with TRBD1 matching over 7 bases. Germline V gives CDR1 SGHTA, CDR2 FQGNSA. Unmatched junction bases numbered 8, after V lost 1 base and J lost 3 bases. The CDR3 has 17 amino acids. The CDR3 DNA reads as TGTGCCAGCAGCTTAGAAGGGGGCACGTCTGCTAATGAAAAACTGTTTTTT. This translates into CASSLEGGTSANEKLFF.

This clone was picked up a small number of times. CDR3 sequence reads: CASSRDRGLPAFF. The DNA of the CDR3 is TGCGCCAGCAGCCGTGACAGGGGGCTGCCCGCTTTCTTT. This chain uses TRBV4-3 with TRBJ1-1, with 10 bases lining up with TRBD1. V lost 4 bases, J lost 11 bases, and 7 bases stayed unmatched. The CDR3 has 13 residues. Per germline, CDR1 LGHNA and CDR2 YSLEER.

The chain's CDR3 is CASSQQRGDRGYQPQHF. CDR3 bases: TGTGCCAGCAGCCAGCAAAGGGGGGACAGGGGATATCAGCCCCAGCATTTT. The rearrangement links TRBV3-1 (or the pseudogene TRBV3-2) to TRBJ1-5; 10 bases are shared with TRBD1. This CDR3 spans 17 amino acids. Germline CDR1 is LGHDT and CDR2 is YNNKEL (reference sequence). V trimming: 3 bases; J trimming: 5 bases; junction bases outside the gene matches: 10.

The V gene is TRBV25-1, the J gene TRBJ1-6; 9 bases line up with TRBD1. Unmatched junction bases numbered 7, after V lost 5 bases and J lost 8 bases. Germline CDR1 is MGHDK and CDR2 is SYGVNS. CDR3 size: 15 residues. CDR3 region: CASSSRRDRDSPLHF. CDR3 DNA sequence: TGTGCCAGCAGTTCGCGTCGGGACAGGGATTCACCCCTCCACTTT.

This sequence joins TRBV2 and TRBJ2-7; 9 bases map to TRBD1. Losses at the gene ends were 3 bases for V and 5 bases for J; bases not matched to a gene: 2. This CDR3 comprises 13 residues. The V gene's germline CDR1 is SNHLY and CDR2 FYNNEI. The CDR3 nucleotides are TGTGCCAGCAGTGAGCGGACAGGGGACGAGCAGTACTTC. This gives the protein CASSERTGDEQYF. Full variable domain (rest looked up from reference TRBV2 and TRBJ2-7): EPEVTQTPSHQVTQMGQEVILRCVPISNHLYFYWYRQILGQKVEFLVSFYNNEISEKSEIFDDQFSVERPDGSNFTLKIRSTKLEDSAMYFCASSERTGDEQYFGPGTRLTVT.

The V call is TRBV7-2, the J call TRBJ2-2, with D possibly TRBD2 on 5 matching bases. With 1 base removed from V and 6 bases from J, the gap between germline ends came to 15 bases. CDR1 SGHTA and CDR2 FQGNSA come from the germline V gene. The CDR3 has 16 residues. The CDR3 protein is CASSLGTGKSAGELFF. In DNA form, the CDR3 reads TGTGCCAGCAGCTTAGGGACGGGGAAGAGCGCCGGGGAGCTGTTTTTT.

This chain links TRBV6-9 with TRBJ2-3; D remains ambiguous. This CDR3 is built from 15 residues. CDR1 is MNHGY and CDR2 is SVAAGI in the germline V gene. V shed 3 bases and J shed 8 bases, with 18 bases lying between them. The CDR3 nucleotides read TGTGCCAGCAGTTACGAAACGCTCAGAGGAAGTACGCAGTATTTT. This translates into CASSYETLRGSTQYF.

The chain carries TRBV4-3 and TRBJ2-3, with TRBD2 matching 13 bases. Trimming cost V 1 base and J 0 bases; bases outside gene matches: 4. This CDR3 has 18 residues. CDR1 and CDR2 from the germline V gene are LGHNA and YSLEER. In nucleotides, the CDR3 is TGCGCCAGCAGCCAAGTCGGACTAGCGGGGGCCAGCACAGATACGCAGTATTTT. Its translation is CASSQVGLAGASTDTQYF.

The rearrangement uses TRBV7-2 and TRBJ1-4; 10 nucleotides align to TRBD1. This CDR3 contains 15 residues. Germline values: CDR1 SGHTA, CDR2 FQGNSA. The J segment lost 8 bases and the V segment lost 4 bases, leaving 7 bases of the junction unmatched. CDR3 in amino acids: CASSSGTGVREKLFF. The CDR3 nucleotides are TGTGCCAGCAGCTCCGGGACAGGGGTGAGGGAAAAACTGTTTTTT.

This clone was detected only once. One end of the junction fails to match germline, which may point to a read error. The V call is TRBV6-6, the J call TRBJ2-7, with TRBD2 as a possible D gene (6 bases). Germline CDR1 is MNHNY and CDR2 is SVGAGI (reference sequence). This CDR3 contains 13 residues. The CDR3 loop is CASSYSSPGGEAF. CDR3 nucleotide sequence: TGTGCCAGCAGTTACTCGTCGCCCGGAGGGGAGGCTTTC.

This chain joins TRBV7-9 and TRBJ2-5; 9 bases are shared with TRBD1. Germline V gene lookup returns CDR1 SEHNR and CDR2 FQNEAQ (reference sequence). Trimming removed 5 bases from V and 5 bases from J; junction bases left unmatched: 18. The CDR3 runs to 18 residues. Here the CDR3 reads CASSPYGTGWVRTETQYF. As DNA, the CDR3 is TGTGCCAGCAGCCCGTACGGGACAGGGTGGGTTAGGACGGAGACCCAGTACTTC.

This clone occurred a few times. V gene TRBV12-3 or TRBV12-4 combines with J gene TRBJ1-4; D is undetermined. Between the trimmed V and J ends, which lost 2 bases and 10 bases, there was a span of 11 bases. The CDR3 extends over 13 amino acids. The CDR3 protein is CASSLKPSGKLFF. The CDR3 DNA reads as TGTGCCAGCAGTTTAAAGCCCTCAGGAAAACTGTTTTTT.

The chain recombines TRBV11-2 with TRBJ2-3, with 10 bases fitting TRBD2. The germline gives CDR1 SGHAT, CDR2 FQNNGV. CDR3 size: 16 residues. V trimming: 5 bases; J trimming: 3 bases; junction bases outside the gene matches: 8. The DNA of the CDR3 is TGTGCCAGCAGCCTCGCCGGGACTAGCGTAACAGATACGCAGTATTTT. It is translated as CASSLAGTSVTDTQYF.

The chain is built from TRBV25-1 and TRBJ1-1, with a possible D match to TRBD1 (5 bases). CDR1 is MGHDK, CDR2 SYGVNS, per germline. This CDR3 contains 13 residues. The V end lost 5 bases, the J end lost 4 bases, and 11 bases lay between the germline ends. Written as DNA, the CDR3 is TGTGCCAGCAGTCCCTCAGGGCTCACTGAAGCTTTCTTT. This codes for CASSPSGLTEAFF.

The V call is TRBV5-1, the J call TRBJ2-3; TRBD2 agrees at 9 bases. V gave up 4 bases and J gave up 6 bases; unmatched junction bases: 15. Germline V CDR1 and CDR2: SGHRS, YFSETQ. The CDR3 is 17 residues long. CDR3 residues: CASSPTGGGALLDTQYF. The CDR3 DNA sequence: TGCGCCAGCAGCCCGACCGGCGGGGGGGCGTTATTGGATACGCAGTATTTT.

The V and J genes are TRBV4-3 and TRBJ1-3; 9 bases fit TRBD1. V shed 4 bases and J 2 bases; nucleotides not matched to a gene: 3. Germline V CDR1 and CDR2: LGHNA, YSLEER. The CDR3 is made up of 15 amino acids. The CDR3 protein is CASSRGTGPGNTIYF. CDR3 in DNA: TGCGCCAGCAGCCGCGGGACAGGGCCTGGAAACACCATATATTTT.

This clone was observed once. CDR3 in amino acids: CASSPSGVVMSEKLFF. Written as DNA, the CDR3 is TGTGCCAGCTCACCATCGGGGGTCGTGATGTCGGAAAAACTGTTTTTT. This rearrangement joins TRBV18 to TRBJ1-4; TRBD1 is a possible D gene (5 bases). This CDR3 is 16 amino acids long. V was clipped by 2 bases and J by 8 bases, with 18 bases between them. CDR1 and CDR2 from the germline V gene are KGHSH and LQKENI.

The rearrangement joins TRBV10-2 to TRBJ1-1, with 8 bases aligning to TRBD1. The germline V gene has CDR1 WSHSY and CDR2 SAAADI. V lost 7 bases to trimming and J lost 4 bases; unmatched junction nucleotides: 5. The CDR3 is 13 amino acids. In DNA form, the CDR3 reads TGCGCCAGCACCCCGGACAGGGCCACTGAAGCTTTCTTT. Translated, it gives CASTPDRATEAFF.

The chain employs TRBV6-5 and TRBJ2-7, with 8 bases matching TRBD1. The CDR3 extends over 15 amino acids. The germline CDR1 and CDR2 sequences are MNHEY and SVGAGI. Trimming removed 6 bases from V and 6 bases from J; junction bases left unmatched: 13. In nucleotides, the CDR3 is TGTGCCAGCAGACCTAGGACAGGGTTTACGTCCGAGCAGTACTTC. Translated: CASRPRTGFTSEQYF.